This is a list of T cell receptor beta chains from one sample in a study of metastatic and nonmetastatic thyroid tumors. TCRdb re-called clones from the PCR reads using MiXCR. The repertoire consists of about 70,000 clones, with 15% to 20% occurring once and the leading ten covering around 13%. The source material was blood. Source of these receptors: a female donor with papillary thyroid cancer or a benign thyroid nodule (not recorded which). Some clones in this sample may be carry-over from other donors' samples. Each CDR3 is given with its conserved first and last residue. The D gene is left open where the match is weak. Rows give clone size only sometimes, using once, few, many, or a class for an expanded clone.

j_call	d_call	v_call	clone_size	cdr3_nt	cdr3_aa
TRBJ1-2	TRBD1	TRBV6-1	few	TGTGTCAGCGGAGGACAGGTGTATGGCTACACCTTC	CVSGGQVYGYTF
TRBJ1-4	NA	TRBV11-2	NA	TGTGCCAGCAGCTTAGGGGGCCTGACTAATGAAAAACTGTTTTTT	CASSLGGLTNEKLFF
TRBJ1-4	NA	TRBV27	many	TGTGCCAGCAGTTTGGGTGGTTGGAATGAAAAACTGTTTTTT	CASSLGGWNEKLFF
TRBJ2-5	NA	TRBV24-1	many	TGTGCCACCAGTGATGGGGGGTTGGAGACCCAGTACTTC	CATSDGGLETQYF
TRBJ1-2	NA	TRBV5-1	NA	TGCGCCAGCAGCTTGCAAGCAGGGTTTTACTATGGCTACACCTTC	CASSLQAGFYYGYTF
TRBJ2-7	NA	TRBV15	NA	TGTGCCACCAGAGGGACAATGGGCTACGAGCAGTACTTC	CATRGTMGYEQYF
TRBJ2-7	NA	TRBV3-1	NA	TGTGCCAGCAGCCCCGAAAGAGTTCATTACGAGCAGTACTTC	CASSPERVHYEQYF
TRBJ1-1	TRBD1	TRBV14	few	TGTGCCAGCAGCCAAGTTGGAGGGACAGGTTTGAACACTGAAGCTTTCTTT	CASSQVGGTGLNTEAFF
TRBJ2-3	NA	TRBV5-1	many	TGCGCCAGCAGCTTGAGCACCCACACAGATACGCAGTATTTT	CASSLSTHTDTQYF
TRBJ2-7	NA	TRBV3-1	NA	TGTGCCAGCAGCCTCCATTCCGGAGTGCCCGAGCAGTACTTC	CASSLHSGVPEQYF
TRBJ1-2	TRBD1	TRBV6-2/TRBV6-3	NA	TGTGCCAGCAGTTACTGGACAGGGGGAGGCTACACCTTC	CASSYWTGGGYTF
TRBJ1-1	NA	TRBV9	many	TGTGCCAGCAGCGTAGATTACAGATTGAACACTGAAGCTTTCTTT	CASSVDYRLNTEAFF
TRBJ1-1	NA	TRBV3-1	NA	TGTGCCAGCAGCCAAACCTCAACAACTGAAGCTTTCTTT	CASSQTSTTEAFF
TRBJ2-2	NA	TRBV19	many	TGTGCCAGTAGTATCAAGACAGTAACCGGGGAGCTGTTTTTT	CASSIKTVTGELFF
TRBJ2-7	NA	TRBV28	few	TGTGCCAGCAGTTCACAAGGACTGGGGGGAATCTCCTACGAGCAGTACTTC	CASSSQGLGGISYEQYF
TRBJ2-7	TRBD1	TRBV20-1	NA	TGCAGTGCTACCCAGACAGGGGAGGTCTACGAGCAGTACTTC	CSATQTGEVYEQYF
TRBJ2-2	NA	TRBV28	few	TGTGCCAGCAGTACACTAGCCGGGGAGCTGTTTTTT	CASSTLAGELFF